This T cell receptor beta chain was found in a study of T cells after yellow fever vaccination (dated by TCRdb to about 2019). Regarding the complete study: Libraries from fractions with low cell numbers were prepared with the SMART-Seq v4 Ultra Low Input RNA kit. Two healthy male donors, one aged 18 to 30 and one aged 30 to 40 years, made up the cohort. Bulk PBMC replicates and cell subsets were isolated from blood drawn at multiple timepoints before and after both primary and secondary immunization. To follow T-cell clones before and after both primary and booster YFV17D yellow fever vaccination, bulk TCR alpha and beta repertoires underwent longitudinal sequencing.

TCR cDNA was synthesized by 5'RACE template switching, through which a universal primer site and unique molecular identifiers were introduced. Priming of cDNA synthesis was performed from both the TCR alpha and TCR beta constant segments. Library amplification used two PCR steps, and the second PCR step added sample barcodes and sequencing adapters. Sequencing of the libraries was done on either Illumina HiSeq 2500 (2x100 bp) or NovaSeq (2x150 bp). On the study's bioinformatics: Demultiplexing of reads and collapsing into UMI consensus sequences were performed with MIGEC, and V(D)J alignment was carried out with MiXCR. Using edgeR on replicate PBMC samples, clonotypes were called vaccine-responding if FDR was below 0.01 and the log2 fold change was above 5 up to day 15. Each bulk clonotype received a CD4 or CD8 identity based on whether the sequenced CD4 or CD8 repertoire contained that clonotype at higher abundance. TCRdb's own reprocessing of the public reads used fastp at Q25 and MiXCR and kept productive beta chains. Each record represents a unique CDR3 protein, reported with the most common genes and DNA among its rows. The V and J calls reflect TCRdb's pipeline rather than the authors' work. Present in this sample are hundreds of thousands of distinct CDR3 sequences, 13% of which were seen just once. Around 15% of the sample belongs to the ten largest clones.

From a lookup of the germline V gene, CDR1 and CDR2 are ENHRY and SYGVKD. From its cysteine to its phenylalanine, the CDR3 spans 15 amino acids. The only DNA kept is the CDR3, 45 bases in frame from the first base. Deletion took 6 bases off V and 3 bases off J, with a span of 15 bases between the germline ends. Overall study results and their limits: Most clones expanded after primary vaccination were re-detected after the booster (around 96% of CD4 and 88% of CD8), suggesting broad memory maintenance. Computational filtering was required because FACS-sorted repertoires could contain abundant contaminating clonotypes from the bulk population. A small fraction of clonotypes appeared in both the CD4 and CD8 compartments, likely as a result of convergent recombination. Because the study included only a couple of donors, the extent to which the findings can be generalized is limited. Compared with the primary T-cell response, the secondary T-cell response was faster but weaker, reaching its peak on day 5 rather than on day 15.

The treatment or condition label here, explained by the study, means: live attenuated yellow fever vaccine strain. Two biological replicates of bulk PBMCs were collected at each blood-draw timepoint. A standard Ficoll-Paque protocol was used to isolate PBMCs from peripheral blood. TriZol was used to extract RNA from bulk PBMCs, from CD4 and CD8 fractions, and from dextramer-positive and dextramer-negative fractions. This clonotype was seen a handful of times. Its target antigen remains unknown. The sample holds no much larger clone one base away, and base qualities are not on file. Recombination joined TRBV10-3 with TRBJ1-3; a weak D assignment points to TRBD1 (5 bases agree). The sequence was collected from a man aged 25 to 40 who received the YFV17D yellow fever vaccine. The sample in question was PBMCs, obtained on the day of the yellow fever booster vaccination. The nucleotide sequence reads TGTGCCATCAGCAGTCCAGGGTCCGGTGGAAACACCATATATTTT. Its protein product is CAISSPGSGGNTIYF.